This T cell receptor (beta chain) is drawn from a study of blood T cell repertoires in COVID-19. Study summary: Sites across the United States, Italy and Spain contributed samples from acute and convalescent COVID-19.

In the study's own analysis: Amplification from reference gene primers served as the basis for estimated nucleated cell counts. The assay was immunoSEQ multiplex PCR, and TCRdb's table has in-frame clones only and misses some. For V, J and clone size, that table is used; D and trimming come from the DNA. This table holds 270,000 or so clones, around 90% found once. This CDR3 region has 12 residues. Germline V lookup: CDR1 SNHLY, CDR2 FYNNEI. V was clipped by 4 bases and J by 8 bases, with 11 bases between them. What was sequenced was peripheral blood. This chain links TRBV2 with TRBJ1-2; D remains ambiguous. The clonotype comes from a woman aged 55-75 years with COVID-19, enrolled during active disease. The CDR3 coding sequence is TGTGCCAGCAGTGGCTCCTCGAGGGGCTACACCTTC. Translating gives CASSGSSRGYTF.